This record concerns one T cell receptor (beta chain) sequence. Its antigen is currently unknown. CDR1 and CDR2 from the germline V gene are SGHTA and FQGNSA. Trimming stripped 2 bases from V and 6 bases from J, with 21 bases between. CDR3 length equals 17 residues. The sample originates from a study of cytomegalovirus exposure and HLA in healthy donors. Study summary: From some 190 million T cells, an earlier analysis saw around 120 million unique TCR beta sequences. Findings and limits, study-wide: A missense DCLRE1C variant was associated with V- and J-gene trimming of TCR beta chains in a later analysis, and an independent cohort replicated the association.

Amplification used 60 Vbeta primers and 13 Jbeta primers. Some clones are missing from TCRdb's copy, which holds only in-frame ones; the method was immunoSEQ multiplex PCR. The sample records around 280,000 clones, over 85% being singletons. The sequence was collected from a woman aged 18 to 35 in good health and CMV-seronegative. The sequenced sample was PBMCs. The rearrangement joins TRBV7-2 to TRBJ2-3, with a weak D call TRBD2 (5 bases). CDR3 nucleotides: TGTGCCAGCAGCTTAACTACGCGGGCTACGAAGATGGATACGCAGTATTTT. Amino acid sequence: CASSLTTRATKMDTQYF.